These T cell receptor beta chains were read from a single sample in a study of T-cell memory formation after mild COVID-19. TCRdb re-analysed the 5' RACE reads in MiXCR, keeping a single row per CDR3 protein. The sample holds about 250,000 distinct CDR3 sequences, 15% to 17% seen once. The sample consisted of PBMCs or a T cell subset sorted from them (not recorded which). The source is an adult woman who had mild COVID-19 (a few samples of this study predate the infection). Cell type and time point are not known. The CDR3 runs from the conserved cysteine through the conserved F or W. The D gene is left open where the match is weak. Expanded clones are given a class, and other clones once, few, many or no size at all.

V	size	J	D	DNA	CDR3
TRBV18	few	TRBJ2-3	TRBD2	TGTGCCAGCTCACCAACGGGACTAGCCACAGATACGCAGTATTTT	CASSPTGLATDTQYF
TRBV6-2/TRBV6-3	-	TRBJ2-1	-	TGTGCCAGCAGCCCGGGCCAGCCGGGGAATAGGGAGCAGTTCTTC	CASSPGQPGNREQFF
TRBV10-3	many	TRBJ1-3	-	TGTGCCATCAGTGAGGCTTCTGGAAACACCATATATTTT	CAISEASGNTIYF
TRBV5-6	few	TRBJ2-3	-	TGTGCCAGCAGCTTGAGGACAGCATCAGATACGCAGTATTTT	CASSLRTASDTQYF
TRBV9	-	TRBJ1-5	-	TGTGCCAGCAGCGTAGCGGACGGCTATCAGCCCCAGCATTTT	CASSVADGYQPQHF
TRBV7-9	few	TRBJ2-3	-	TGTGCCAGCAGCTTAAAGGGCCGGGGCCCCACAGATACGCAGTATTTT	CASSLKGRGPTDTQYF
TRBV5-1	-	TRBJ2-7	-	TGCGCCAGCAGCCGCCCGGGTACTCTTGGCGACGAGCAGTACTTC	CASSRPGTLGDEQYF
TRBV7-2	-	TRBJ2-1	TRBD2	TGTGCCAGCAGCTTAGGTCGGCGGGGGGAGCAGTTCTTC	CASSLGRRGEQFF
TRBV28	-	TRBJ2-3	TRBD2	TGTGCCAGCAGCCGCCGGGGGGTTGCAGATACGCAGTATTTT	CASSRRGVADTQYF
TRBV6-5	few	TRBJ1-1	-	TGTGCCAGCAGTTACTGGGGTGGAGCTTTCTTT	CASSYWGGAFF
TRBV18	many	TRBJ1-5	-	TGTGCCAGCTCACCAGCGGAGAGGATCGACAATCAGCCCCAGCATTTT	CASSPAERIDNQPQHF
TRBV30	few	TRBJ1-1	-	TGTGCCTGGAGTAAAAGGCTGACGAACACTGAAGCTTTCTTT	CAWSKRLTNTEAFF
TRBV6-5	-	TRBJ2-7	TRBD2	TGTGCCAGCAGCATAGAAGTAGCGGGGCATTACGAGCAGTACTTC	CASSIEVAGHYEQYF
TRBV20-1	few	TRBJ2-2	-	TGCAGTGCTAGAGATTCCAGGAGGGGCACCGGGGAGCTGTTTTTT	CSARDSRRGTGELFF
TRBV20-1	few	TRBJ2-3	TRBD1	TGCAGTGCCCACAGGGGCCAAGGGCGTTGGGATACGCAGTATTTT	CSAHRGQGRWDTQYF
TRBV10-3	few	TRBJ1-5	-	TGTGCCATCAGTGAGGGGATGCAGCCCCAGCATTTT	CAISEGMQPQHF
TRBV12-3/TRBV12-4	-	TRBJ1-2	-	TGTGCCAGCAGTTTTGGACTGCCTTACTATGGCTACACCTTC	CASSFGLPYYGYTF
TRBV20-1	-	TRBJ1-1	TRBD1	TGCAGTGCTTCCAAGACAGGGATCGCTGAAGCTTTCTTT	CSASKTGIAEAFF
TRBV12-3/TRBV12-4	-	TRBJ2-2	TRBD2	TGTGCCAGCAGTAGACTAGCGGGCACCGGGGAGCTGTTTTTT	CASSRLAGTGELFF
TRBV7-9	-	TRBJ2-2	-	TGTGCCAGCAGCTTAGCATGGACAACCGGAGGCGGGGAGCTGTTTTTT	CASSLAWTTGGGELFF
TRBV4-2	few	TRBJ2-3	-	TGTGCCAGCAGCCAAGGTCGAGGCACAGATACGCAGTATTTT	CASSQGRGTDTQYF
TRBV12-3/TRBV12-4	-	TRBJ1-2	-	TGTGCCAGCAGTCGTCGTGGCTACACCTTC	CASSRRGYTF
TRBV9	few	TRBJ1-1	TRBD1	TGTGCCAGCAGCGTCGAGGGGGCGGACGACACTGAAGCTTTCTTT	CASSVEGADDTEAFF
TRBV9	many	TRBJ2-5	TRBD2	TGTGCCAGCAGCGTATCCGGACTAGATCCTAGGGAGACCCAGTACTTC	CASSVSGLDPRETQYF
TRBV19	-	TRBJ1-2	-	TGTGCCAGTAGTAGAGCTAACTATGGCTACACCTTC	CASSRANYGYTF
TRBV12-3/TRBV12-4	-	TRBJ2-1	-	TGTGCCAGCAGTGCTCGGGGACTCTCCTACAATGAGCAGTTCTTC	CASSARGLSYNEQFF
TRBV5-1	few	TRBJ1-2	TRBD1	TGCGCCAGCAGCTTGGATCTGGCCGGGACAGCTTCCTATGGCTACACCTTC	CASSLDLAGTASYGYTF
TRBV7-2	many	TRBJ2-3	-	TGTGCCAGCAGCTTGAGGACTACCCCAGATACGCAGTATTTT	CASSLRTTPDTQYF
TRBV20-1	-	TRBJ2-5	TRBD2	TGCAGTGCCCCCCTAGCGGGAGAGACCCAGTACTTC	CSAPLAGETQYF